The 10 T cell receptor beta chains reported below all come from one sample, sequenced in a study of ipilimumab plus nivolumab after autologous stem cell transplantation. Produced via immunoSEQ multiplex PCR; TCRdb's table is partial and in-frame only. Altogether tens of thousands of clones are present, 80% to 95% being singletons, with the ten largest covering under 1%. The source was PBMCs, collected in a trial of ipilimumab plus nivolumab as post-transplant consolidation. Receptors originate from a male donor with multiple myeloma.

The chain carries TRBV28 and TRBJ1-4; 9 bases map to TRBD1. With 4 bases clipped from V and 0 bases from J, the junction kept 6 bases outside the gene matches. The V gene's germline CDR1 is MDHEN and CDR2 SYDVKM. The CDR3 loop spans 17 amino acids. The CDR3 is CASSSTDRGATNEKLFF. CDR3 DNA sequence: TGTGCCAGCAGTTCTACGGACAGGGGCGCAACTAATGAAAAACTGTTTTTT.

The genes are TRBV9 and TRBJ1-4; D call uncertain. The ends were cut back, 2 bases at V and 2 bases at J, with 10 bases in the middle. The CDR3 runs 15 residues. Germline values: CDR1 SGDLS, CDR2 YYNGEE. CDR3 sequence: CASSVRGSTNEKLFF. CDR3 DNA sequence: TGTGCCAGCAGCGTGAGAGGGTCCACTAATGAAAAACTGTTTTTT.

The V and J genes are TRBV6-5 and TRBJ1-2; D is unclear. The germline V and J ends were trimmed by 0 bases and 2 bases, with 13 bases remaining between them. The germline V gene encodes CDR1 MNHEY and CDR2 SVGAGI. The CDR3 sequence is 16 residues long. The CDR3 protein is CASSYSLSSGNYGYTF. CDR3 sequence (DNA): TGTGCCAGCAGTTACTCGCTAAGCTCTGGGAACTATGGCTACACCTTC.

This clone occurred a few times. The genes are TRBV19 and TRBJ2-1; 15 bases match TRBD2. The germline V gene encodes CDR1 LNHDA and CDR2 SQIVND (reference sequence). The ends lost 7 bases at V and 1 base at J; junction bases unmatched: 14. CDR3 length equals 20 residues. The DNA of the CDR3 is TGTGCCAGTACTGCGACCGGACTAGCGGGAGGGCCGATGTCCTACAATGAGCAGTTCTTC. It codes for CASTATGLAGGPMSYNEQFF.

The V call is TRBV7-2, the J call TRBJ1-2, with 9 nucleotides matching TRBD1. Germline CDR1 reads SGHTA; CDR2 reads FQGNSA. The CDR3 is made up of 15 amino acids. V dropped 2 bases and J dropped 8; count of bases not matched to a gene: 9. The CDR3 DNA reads TGTGCCAGCAGCTTAAGACAGGGGGGTAGCGTAGGCTACACCTTC. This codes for CASSLRQGGSVGYTF.

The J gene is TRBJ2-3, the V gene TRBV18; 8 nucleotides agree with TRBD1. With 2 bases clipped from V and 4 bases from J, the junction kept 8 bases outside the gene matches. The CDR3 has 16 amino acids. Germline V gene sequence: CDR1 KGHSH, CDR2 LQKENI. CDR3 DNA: TGTGCCAGCTCACCAACCGGGACAGGCTCCCCAGATACGCAGTATTTT. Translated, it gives CASSPTGTGSPDTQYF.

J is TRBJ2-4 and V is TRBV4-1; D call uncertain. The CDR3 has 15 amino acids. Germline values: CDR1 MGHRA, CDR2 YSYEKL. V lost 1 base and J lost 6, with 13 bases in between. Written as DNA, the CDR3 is TGCGCCAGCAGCCAAGCCGGTACGGAAAGAAACATTCAGTACTTC. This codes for CASSQAGTERNIQYF.

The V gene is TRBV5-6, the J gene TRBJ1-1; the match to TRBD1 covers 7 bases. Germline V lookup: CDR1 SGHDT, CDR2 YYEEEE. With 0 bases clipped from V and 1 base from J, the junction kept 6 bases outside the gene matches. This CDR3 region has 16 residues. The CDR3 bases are TGTGCCAGCAGCTTGGTTCCAGGGGGGGCGAACACTGAAGCTTTCTTT. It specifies CASSLVPGGANTEAFF.

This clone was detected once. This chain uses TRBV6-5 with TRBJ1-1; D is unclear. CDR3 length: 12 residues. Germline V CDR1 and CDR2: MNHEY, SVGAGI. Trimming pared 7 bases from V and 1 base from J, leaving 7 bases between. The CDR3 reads CASNRRNTEAFF. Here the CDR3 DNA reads TGTGCCAGCAATCGACGGAACACTGAAGCTTTCTTT.

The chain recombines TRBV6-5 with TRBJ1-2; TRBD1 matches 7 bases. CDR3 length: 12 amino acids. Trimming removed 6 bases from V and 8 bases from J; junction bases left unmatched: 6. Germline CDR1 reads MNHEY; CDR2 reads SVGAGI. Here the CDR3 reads CASSSQGEGYTF. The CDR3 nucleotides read TGTGCCAGCAGCTCCCAGGGGGAAGGCTACACCTTC.